The rows below give T cell receptor beta chains drawn from one sample of a study of cytomegalovirus exposure and HLA in healthy donors. Here immunoSEQ multiplex PCR was the method, and the copy in TCRdb shows in-frame clones only, minus some. Altogether 95,000 to 100,000 clones are present, 60% to 80% being singletons, with the ten largest covering around 20%. The sequencing sample was made of PBMCs. Receptors were obtained from a woman aged 55-75 years in good health and CMV-seropositive. CDR3s include the opening cysteine and the closing phenylalanine or tryptophan. Each record gives: J gene, V gene, D gene, clone size, CDR3 protein, CDR3 DNA. The D gene is left open where the match is weak. Some rows have no size entry. The others give once, few or many, or a class for an expanded clone.

j_gene: TRBJ2-2; v_gene: TRBV11-1; d_gene: .; abundance: .; CDR3aa: CASSLTVNTGELFF; CDR3nt: TGTGCCAGCAGCTTAACAGTGAACACCGGGGAGCTGTTTTTT
j_gene: TRBJ2-5; v_gene: TRBV29-1; d_gene: .; abundance: .; CDR3aa: CSGYQRSQETQYF; CDR3nt: TGCAGCGGTTACCAGAGGTCCCAAGAGACCCAGTACTTC
j_gene: TRBJ1-1; v_gene: TRBV2; d_gene: TRBD1; abundance: few; CDR3aa: CASRATGTGNTEAFF; CDR3nt: TGTGCCAGCAGGGCAACCGGGACAGGGAACACTGAAGCTTTCTTT
j_gene: TRBJ2-3; v_gene: TRBV7-7; d_gene: TRBD1; abundance: .; CDR3aa: CASSLGQQPTDTQYF; CDR3nt: TGTGCTAGCAGCTTGGGACAGCAACCCACAGATACGCAGTATTTT
j_gene: TRBJ2-1; v_gene: TRBV5-4; d_gene: .; abundance: .; CDR3aa: CASSSRGTHEQFF; CDR3nt: TGTGCCAGCAGCTCGCGCGGGACCCATGAGCAGTTCTTC
j_gene: TRBJ2-5; v_gene: TRBV7-3; d_gene: .; abundance: few; CDR3aa: CASSPGTVETQYF; CDR3nt: TGTGCCAGCAGCCCTGGGACTGTGGAGACCCAGTACTTC
j_gene: TRBJ1-6; v_gene: TRBV27; d_gene: .; abundance: once; CDR3aa: CASSLAGDGSPLHF; CDR3nt: TGTGCCAGCAGTTTAGCGGGGGATGGTTCACCCCTCCACTTT
j_gene: TRBJ1-5; v_gene: TRBV6-6; d_gene: TRBD1; abundance: .; CDR3aa: CASSYYRGPNQPQHF; CDR3nt: TGTGCCAGCAGTTACTACAGGGGACCCAATCAGCCCCAGCATTTT
j_gene: TRBJ2-5; v_gene: TRBV7-9; d_gene: .; abundance: once; CDR3aa: CSSSQGQGPQETQYF; CDR3nt: TGTTCCAGCAGCCAGGGGCAGGGACCCCAAGAGACCCAGTACTTC
j_gene: TRBJ2-3; v_gene: TRBV5-1; d_gene: TRBD2; abundance: .; CDR3aa: CASSGGLLAGKSDTQYF; CDR3nt: TGCGCCAGCAGCGGGGGCCTACTAGCGGGAAAGTCAGATACGCAGTATTTT
j_gene: TRBJ2-7; v_gene: TRBV2; d_gene: .; abundance: .; CDR3aa: CASSEKTLGDSYEQYF; CDR3nt: TGTGCCAGCAGTGAAAAGACATTAGGGGACTCCTACGAGCAGTACTTC
j_gene: TRBJ2-1; v_gene: TRBV30; d_gene: TRBD2; abundance: .; CDR3aa: CAWGTSGRTGEQFF; CDR3nt: TGTGCCTGGGGGACTAGCGGGAGGACGGGGGAGCAGTTCTTC
j_gene: TRBJ2-1; v_gene: TRBV21-1; d_gene: .; abundance: .; CDR3aa: CASSPGQSPEQFF; CDR3nt: TGTGCCAGCAGCCCGGGACAGTCGCCTGAGCAGTTCTTC
j_gene: TRBJ1-5; v_gene: TRBV2; d_gene: TRBD1; abundance: once; CDR3aa: CASSNRDRGLGSRSNQPQHF; CDR3nt: TGTGCCAGCAGCAATAGGGACAGGGGGTTAGGTAGTCGTAGCAATCAGCCCCAGCATTTT
j_gene: TRBJ2-2; v_gene: TRBV30; d_gene: TRBD1; abundance: .; CDR3aa: CAWREQGTGELFF; CDR3nt: TGTGCCTGGAGAGAACAGGGGACCGGGGAGCTGTTTTTT
j_gene: TRBJ2-5; v_gene: TRBV7-9; d_gene: .; abundance: .; CDR3aa: CASSLPGLPQAQYF; CDR3nt: TGTGCCAGCAGCTTACCAGGACTCCCCCAGGCCCAGTACTTC
j_gene: TRBJ2-1; v_gene: TRBV27; d_gene: TRBD2; abundance: once; CDR3aa: CASSFASGYNEQFF; CDR3nt: TGTGCCAGCAGTTTTGCTAGCGGCTACAATGAGCAGTTCTTC
j_gene: TRBJ2-1; v_gene: TRBV9; d_gene: TRBD2; abundance: .; CDR3aa: CASSAHQREFGEQFF; CDR3nt: TGTGCCAGCAGCGCTCACCAGCGGGAGTTCGGTGAGCAGTTCTTC
j_gene: TRBJ2-7; v_gene: TRBV7-2; d_gene: TRBD2; abundance: .; CDR3aa: CASSPRGGRMNEQYF; CDR3nt: TGTGCCAGCAGCCCAAGAGGCGGGAGGATGAACGAGCAGTACTTC
j_gene: TRBJ1-5; v_gene: TRBV30; d_gene: TRBD1; abundance: .; CDR3aa: CAWSARGLQPQHF; CDR3nt: TGTGCCTGGAGTGCCAGGGGGTTGCAGCCCCAGCATTTT
j_gene: TRBJ2-5; v_gene: TRBV7-9; d_gene: .; abundance: .; CDR3aa: CASSPPGQRKETQYF; CDR3nt: TGTGCCAGCAGCCCTCCTGGACAGAGAAAAGAGACCCAGTACTTC